The TCR beta chain described here comes from a study of CD8 T cells in Susac syndrome. Germline V lookup: CDR1 DFQATT, CDR2 SNEGSKA (reference sequence). The CDR3 spans 11 residues. V lost 6 bases and J 7 bases, leaving 10 bases between the germline ends. RNA in amounts of roughly 0.45 to 1 ug was reverse transcribed with random hexamers. TCRdb recomputed calls from the immunoSEQ multiplex PCR reads with MiXCR, one row per CDR3 protein. The table shows 160,000 or so distinct CDR3 sequences, with around 96% occurring only once. The source material was CD4+ T cells from PBMCs. The V gene is TRBV20-1, the J gene TRBJ2-1, with D uncertain. The receptor was isolated from a human donor with Susac syndrome. The CDR3 reads CSAQRENEQFF. For the CDR3, the DNA is TGCAGTGCACAGAGAGAGAATGAGCAGTTCTTC.